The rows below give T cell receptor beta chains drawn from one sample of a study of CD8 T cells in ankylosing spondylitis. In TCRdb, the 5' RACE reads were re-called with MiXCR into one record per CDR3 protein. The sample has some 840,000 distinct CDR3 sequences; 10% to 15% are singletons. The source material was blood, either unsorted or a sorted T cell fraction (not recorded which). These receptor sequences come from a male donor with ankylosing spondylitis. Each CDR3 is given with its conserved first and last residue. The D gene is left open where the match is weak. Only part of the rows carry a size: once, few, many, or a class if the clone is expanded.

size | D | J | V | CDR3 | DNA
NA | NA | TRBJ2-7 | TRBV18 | CASSQPGSGEYF | TGTGCCAGCTCACAACCTGGGAGTGGGGAGTACTTC
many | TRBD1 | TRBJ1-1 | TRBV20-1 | CSARLTGGVRTEAFF | TGCAGTGCTAGGCTCACAGGGGGCGTGAGGACTGAAGCTTTCTTT
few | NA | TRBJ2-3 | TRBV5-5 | CASSLQNTDTQYF | TGTGCCAGCAGCTTGCAGAACACAGATACGCAGTATTTT
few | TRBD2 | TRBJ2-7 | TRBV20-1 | CSARDAGGPNEQYF | TGCAGTGCTAGAGACGCGGGAGGGCCCAACGAGCAGTACTTC
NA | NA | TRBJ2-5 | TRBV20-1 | CSAANSRADQETQYF | TGCAGTGCCGCTAATAGTAGGGCTGATCAAGAGACCCAGTACTTC
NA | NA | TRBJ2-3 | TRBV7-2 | CASSPRIVQYF | TGTGCCAGCAGCCCAAGGATAGTGCAGTATTTT
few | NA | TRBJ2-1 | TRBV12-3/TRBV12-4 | CASTLEGSYNEQFF | TGTGCCAGTACCTTGGAGGGCTCCTACAATGAGCAGTTCTTC
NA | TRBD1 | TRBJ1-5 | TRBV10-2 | CASKDRDRGDQPQHF | TGCGCCAGCAAGGACCGGGACAGGGGGGATCAGCCCCAGCATTTT
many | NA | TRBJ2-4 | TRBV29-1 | CSVGARNIQYF | TGCAGCGTTGGGGCTAGAAACATTCAGTACTTC
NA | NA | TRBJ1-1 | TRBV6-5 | CASSYKGRRRGNTEAFF | TGTGCCAGCAGTTACAAAGGGAGACGGCGAGGGAACACTGAAGCTTTCTTT
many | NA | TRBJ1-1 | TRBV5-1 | CASSADPGLNTEAFF | TGCGCCAGCAGCGCCGACCCGGGCTTGAACACTGAAGCTTTCTTT
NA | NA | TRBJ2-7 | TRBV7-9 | CASSSSTSDRQLYEQYF | TGTGCCAGCAGCTCTTCCACTTCTGACAGGCAACTCTACGAGCAGTACTTC
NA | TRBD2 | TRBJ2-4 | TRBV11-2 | CASSRGRAKNIQYF | TGTGCCAGCAGTCGCGGGAGAGCCAAAAACATTCAGTACTTC
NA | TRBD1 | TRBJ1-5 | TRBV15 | CATSRSRTGPRQPQHF | TGTGCCACCAGCAGATCCCGGACAGGGCCCAGGCAGCCCCAGCATTTT
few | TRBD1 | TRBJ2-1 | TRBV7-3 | CASSLIHRGRKNEQFF | TGTGCCAGCAGCTTAATTCACAGGGGGCGGAAGAATGAGCAGTTCTTC
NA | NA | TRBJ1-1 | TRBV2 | CASSNGHMNTEAFF | TGTGCCAGCAGCAACGGACACATGAACACTGAAGCTTTCTTT
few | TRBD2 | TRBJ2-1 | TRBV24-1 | CATSDLRLAGNNEQFF | TGTGCCACCAGTGATTTGCGACTAGCGGGCAACAATGAGCAGTTCTTC
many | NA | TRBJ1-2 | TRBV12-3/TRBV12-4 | CASSPDSDYGYTF | TGTGCCAGCAGTCCCGACAGCGACTATGGCTACACCTTC
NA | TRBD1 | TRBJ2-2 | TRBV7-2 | CASTLGQGGTGELFF | TGTGCCAGCACCTTGGGACAGGGGGGCACCGGGGAGCTGTTTTTT
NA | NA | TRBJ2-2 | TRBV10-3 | CAISPDPASRGELFF | TGTGCCATCAGTCCAGACCCGGCGTCCAGGGGGGAGCTGTTTTTT
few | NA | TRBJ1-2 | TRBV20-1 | CSARDTGIYGYTF | TGCAGTGCTAGAGATACAGGGATCTATGGCTACACCTTC
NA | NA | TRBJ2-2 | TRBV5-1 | CASSADGYTGELFF | TGCGCCAGCAGCGCAGACGGGTACACCGGGGAGCTGTTTTTT
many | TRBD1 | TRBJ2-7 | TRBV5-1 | CASSPRGTGHEQYF | TGCGCCAGCAGCCCAAGAGGGACAGGGCACGAGCAGTACTTC
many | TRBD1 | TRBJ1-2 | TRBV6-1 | CASSPDRGFGYTF | TGTGCCAGCAGCCCGGACAGGGGTTTTGGCTACACCTTC
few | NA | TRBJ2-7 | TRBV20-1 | CSASPIGFSYEQYF | TGCAGTGCTAGTCCAATTGGGTTCTCCTACGAGCAGTACTTC
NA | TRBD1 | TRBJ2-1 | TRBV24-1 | CATSGTGQGNYNEQFF | TGTGCCACCAGTGGTACTGGACAGGGCAACTACAATGAGCAGTTCTTC
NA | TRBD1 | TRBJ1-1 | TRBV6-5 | CASSYSQGPEAFF | TGTGCCAGCAGTTACTCACAGGGGCCTGAAGCTTTCTTT
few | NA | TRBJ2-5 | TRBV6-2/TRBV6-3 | CASSFGRTNQETQYF | TGTGCCAGCAGTTTCGGCCGGACTAACCAAGAGACCCAGTACTTC
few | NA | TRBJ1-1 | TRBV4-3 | CASSQDRRGDTEAFF | TGCGCCAGCAGCCAAGATAGGAGGGGAGACACTGAAGCTTTCTTT
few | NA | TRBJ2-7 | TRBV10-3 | CAIRQIYEQYF | TGTGCCATCAGACAGATCTACGAGCAGTACTTC
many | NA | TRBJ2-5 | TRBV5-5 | CASSFQGGETQYF | TGTGCCAGCAGCTTCCAGGGTGGAGAGACCCAGTACTTC
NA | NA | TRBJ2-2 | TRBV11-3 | CASGTAGNTGELFF | TGTGCCAGCGGGACTGCAGGCAACACCGGGGAGCTGTTTTTT
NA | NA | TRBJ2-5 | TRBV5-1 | CASSLMGLQETQYF | TGCGCCAGCAGCTTGATGGGGCTACAAGAGACCCAGTACTTC
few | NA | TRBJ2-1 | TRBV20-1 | CSARPSPKQFF | TGCAGTGCTCGCCCTAGTCCGAAGCAGTTCTTC
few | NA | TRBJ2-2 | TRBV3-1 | CASSQASPTGELFF | TGTGCCAGCAGCCAAGCCTCCCCTACCGGGGAGCTGTTTTTT
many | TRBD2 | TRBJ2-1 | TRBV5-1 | CASSTRTSGPEQFF | TGCGCCAGCAGCACGCGGACTAGCGGTCCAGAGCAGTTCTTC
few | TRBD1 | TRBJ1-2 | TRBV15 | CATSRGKGWQGAYGYTF | TGTGCCACCAGCAGAGGGAAAGGTTGGCAGGGGGCTTACGGCTACACCTTC
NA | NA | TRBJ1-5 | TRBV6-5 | CASSYPPMGAGNQPQHF | TGTGCCAGCAGTTACCCCCCTATGGGGGCCGGCAATCAGCCCCAGCATTTT
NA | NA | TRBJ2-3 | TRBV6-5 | CASSYHREGSTDTQYF | TGTGCCAGCAGTTACCACAGGGAGGGCAGCACAGATACGCAGTATTTT
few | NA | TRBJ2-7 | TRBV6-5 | CASSYAGPSSYEQYF | TGTGCCAGCAGTTACGCGGGGCCGAGCTCCTACGAGCAGTACTTC
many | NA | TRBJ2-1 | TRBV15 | CATSRDRGNSYNEQFF | TGTGCCACCAGCAGAGATCGAGGGAATTCCTACAATGAGCAGTTCTTC
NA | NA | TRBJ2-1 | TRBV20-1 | CSSYNFISNEQFF | TGCAGTAGTTATAATTTCATTTCCAATGAGCAGTTCTTC
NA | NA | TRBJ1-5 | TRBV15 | CATGRSSEPQHF | TGTGCCACGGGAAGGAGCTCGGAGCCCCAGCATTTT
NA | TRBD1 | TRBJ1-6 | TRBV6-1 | CASSLAGTGSSPLHF | TGTGCCAGCTCCCTCGCAGGGACAGGGTCTTCACCCCTCCACTTT
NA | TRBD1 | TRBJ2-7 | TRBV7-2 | CASSLVEDRGLYEQYF | TGTGCCAGCAGCTTAGTCGAGGACAGGGGGCTCTACGAGCAGTACTTC
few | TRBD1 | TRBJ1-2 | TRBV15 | CATSRVQGEGYTF | TGTGCCACCAGCAGAGTCCAGGGGGAAGGCTACACCTTC
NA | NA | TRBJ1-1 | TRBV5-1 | CASSPDPGDTEAFF | TGCGCCAGCAGCCCGGACCCGGGGGACACTGAAGCTTTCTTT
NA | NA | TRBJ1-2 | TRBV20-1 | CSAPRPNYGYTF | TGCAGTGCCCCCCGACCGAACTATGGCTACACCTTC
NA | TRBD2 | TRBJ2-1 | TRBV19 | CASSIFPTSGLGNEQFF | TGTGCCAGTAGTATCTTTCCGACTAGCGGTTTGGGGAATGAGCAGTTCTTC
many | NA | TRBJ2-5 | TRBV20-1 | CSARKDTYQETQYF | TGCAGTGCTAGAAAAGACACTTACCAAGAGACCCAGTACTTC
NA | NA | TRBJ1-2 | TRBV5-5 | CASSLGTGRGYTF | TGTGCCAGCAGCTTGGGTACAGGGCGCGGCTACACCTTC
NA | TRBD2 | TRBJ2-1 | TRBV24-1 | CATSDPKGLAGNNEQFF | TGTGCCACCAGTGACCCCAAGGGGCTAGCGGGCAACAATGAGCAGTTCTTC
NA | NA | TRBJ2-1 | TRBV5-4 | CASSLTSDNEQFF | TGTGCCAGCAGCTTGACGTCTGACAATGAGCAGTTCTTC
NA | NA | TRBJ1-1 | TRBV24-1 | CATSDPDTEAFF | TGTGCCACCAGTGATCCGGACACTGAAGCTTTCTTT
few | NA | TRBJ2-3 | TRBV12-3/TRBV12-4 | CASSLWQYTDTQYF | TGTGCCAGCAGTTTGTGGCAGTACACAGATACGCAGTATTTT
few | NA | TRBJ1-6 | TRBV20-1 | CSASEGGSPLHF | TGCAGTGCTAGTGAGGGGGGATCACCCCTCCACTTT
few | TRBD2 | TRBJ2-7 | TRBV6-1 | CASSNSGRAHYEQYF | TGTGCCAGCAGTAATAGCGGGAGGGCCCACTACGAGCAGTACTTC
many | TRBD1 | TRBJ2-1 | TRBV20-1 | CSARQGTEQFF | TGCAGTGCGCGACAGGGTACTGAGCAGTTCTTC
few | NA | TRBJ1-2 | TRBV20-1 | CSATDSVTGGYTF | TGCAGTGCCACAGACAGCGTTACTGGTGGCTACACCTTC
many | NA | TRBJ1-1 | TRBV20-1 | CSATAGTLPNEAFF | TGCAGTGCTACGGCAGGGACCCTCCCAAATGAAGCTTTCTTT